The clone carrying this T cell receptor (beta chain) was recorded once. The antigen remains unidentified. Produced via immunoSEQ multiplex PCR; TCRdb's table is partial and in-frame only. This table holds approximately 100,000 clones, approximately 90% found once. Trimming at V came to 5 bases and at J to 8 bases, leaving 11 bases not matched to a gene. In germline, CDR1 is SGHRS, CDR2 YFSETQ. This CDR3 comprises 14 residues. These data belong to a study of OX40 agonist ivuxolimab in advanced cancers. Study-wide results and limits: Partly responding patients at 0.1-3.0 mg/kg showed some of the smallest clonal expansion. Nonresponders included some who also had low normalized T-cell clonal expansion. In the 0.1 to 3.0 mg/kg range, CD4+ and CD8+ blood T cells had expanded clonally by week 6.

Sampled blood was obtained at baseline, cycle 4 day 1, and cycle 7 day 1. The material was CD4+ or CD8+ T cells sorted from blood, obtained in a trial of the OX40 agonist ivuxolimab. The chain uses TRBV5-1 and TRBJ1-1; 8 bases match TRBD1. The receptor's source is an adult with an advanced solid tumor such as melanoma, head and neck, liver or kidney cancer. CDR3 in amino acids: CASRWGQGASEAFF. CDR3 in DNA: TGCGCCAGCAGATGGGGGCAGGGGGCCTCGGAAGCTTTCTTT. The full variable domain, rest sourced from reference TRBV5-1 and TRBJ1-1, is KAGVTQTPRYLIKTRGQQVTLSCSPISGHRSVSWYQQTPGQGLQFLFEYFSETQRNKGNFPGRFSGRQFSNSRSEMNVSTLELGDSALYLCASRWGQGASEAFFGQGTRLTVV.